Following are 30 T cell receptor beta chains from one sample sequenced in a study of blood T cells in healthy people across ages. For the second PCR, which ran for about 7 to 12 cycles, a sample-barcoded 5' primer and a J-beta primer mix were used. Each CDR3 protein gets one entry after TCRdb re-called the 5' RACE reads with MiXCR. The sample has 1.5 million to 2 million distinct CDR3 sequences, roughly 30% seen once. Specimen: blood. The receptors come from a woman aged 25 to 39 in good health.

The chain uses TRBV2 and TRBJ1-2; tentative D call: TRBD1 (6 bases). Per germline, CDR1 SNHLY and CDR2 FYNNEI. Deletions cut 5 bases from V and 8 bases from J, with 15 bases between. CDR3 length: 13 residues. CDR3 in DNA: TGTGCCAGCAGTCTAATGGGGGCGCAAGGCTACACCTTC. This encodes CASSLMGAQGYTF.

The rearrangement uses TRBV28 and TRBJ2-7, with TRBD1 matching 9 bases. Germline V gene data show CDR1 as MDHEN and CDR2 as SYDVKM. Unmatched junction bases numbered 6, after V lost 2 bases and J lost 4 bases. The CDR3 is made up of 15 amino acids. CDR3 protein: CASSLRGTGKYEQYF. CDR3 bases: TGTGCCAGCAGTTTACGTGGGACAGGGAAATACGAGCAGTACTTC.

This rearrangement joins TRBV28 to TRBJ2-7; D is tentatively TRBD1 or TRBD2 (6 bases each). Germline V gene data show CDR1 as MDHEN and CDR2 as SYDVKM. V was pared by 7 bases and J by 4 bases, with 17 bases between. CDR3 length: 14 residues. The CDR3 here is CASTGAGGLYEQYF. CDR3 DNA: TGTGCCAGCACGGGGGCAGGAGGGCTGTACGAGCAGTACTTC.

This clonotype was seen once. This may come from a read error, since a much larger clone is one base off. The V call is TRBV29-1, the J call TRBJ2-1; D possibly corresponds to TRBD2 (7 bases). Trimming shortened V by 4 bases and J by 6 bases, and 19 bases separated the two germline ends. Looked up from germline, CDR1 is SQVTM and CDR2 is ANQGSEA. CDR3 length: 15 residues. CDR3 DNA sequence: TGCAGCGTTGTGGGGGGGACACTCGCCACCAATGAGCAGTTCTTC. It encodes CSVVGGTLATNEQFF.

This clonotype was recorded a few times. The chain uses TRBV3-1 and TRBJ2-7; D remains unclear. The germline V and J ends were trimmed by 4 bases and 4 bases, with 8 bases remaining between them. The length of the CDR3 is 12 residues. Germline V gene data show CDR1 as LGHDT and CDR2 as YNNKEL (reference sequence). The CDR3 region has the DNA TGTGCCAGCAGCCCAACGTGGTACGAGCAGTACTTC. Protein: CASSPTWYEQYF.

The genes are TRBV20-1 and TRBJ2-4, with 8 positions matching TRBD1. The DNA end favors TRBJ2-7, so the J call may be wrong. Germline V gene sequence: CDR1 DFQATT, CDR2 SNEGSKA (reference sequence). There are 13 residues in the CDR3. CDR3 amino acids: CSAPGGTGYEQYF. The CDR3 bases are TGCAGTGCTCCAGGGGGGACAGGCTACGAGCAGTACTTC.

There are a few counts of this clonotype. This chain links TRBV29-1 with TRBJ1-3, with D perhaps matching TRBD1 (5 bases). The CDR3 runs 17 residues. Deletions cut 0 bases from V and 3 bases from J, with 18 bases between. The germline V gene has CDR1 SQVTM and CDR2 ANQGSEA. The CDR3 here is CSVEDPEDSRDGNTIYF. The CDR3 nucleotides read TGCAGCGTTGAAGATCCCGAGGACTCCAGGGATGGAAACACCATATATTTT. The whole variable domain, remainder taken from reference TRBV29-1 and TRBJ1-3, is SAVISQKPSRDICQRGTSLTIQCQVDSQVTMMFWYRQQPGQSLTLIATANQGSEATYESGFVIDKFPISRPNLTFSTLTVSNMSPEDSSIYLCSVEDPEDSRDGNTIYFGEGSWLTVV.

This clonotype was counted a single time. The chain links TRBV5-1 to TRBJ1-4; TRBD1 matches at 7 bases. The J segment lost 4 bases and the V segment lost 4 bases, leaving 7 bases of the junction unmatched. Germline assignment: CDR1 SGHRS and CDR2 YFSETQ. CDR3 length: 15 residues. CDR3 DNA sequence: TGCGCCAGCAGCAAGTCGGGACAGCTTAATGAAAAACTGTTTTTT. Residues: CASSKSGQLNEKLFF. The full variable domain, with the rest looked up from reference TRBV5-1 and TRBJ1-4, is KAGVTQTPRYLIKTRGQQVTLSCSPISGHRSVSWYQQTPGQGLQFLFEYFSETQRNKGNFPGRFSGRQFSNSRSEMNVSTLELGDSALYLCASSKSGQLNEKLFFGSGTQLSVL.

This clonotype has a single count. The genes are TRBV5-1 and TRBJ1-1; D ambiguous. The CDR3 has 13 amino acids. Trimming took off 4 bases at V and 4 bases at J, with 11 bases between the two ends. CDR1 is SGHRS and CDR2 is YFSETQ in the germline V gene. The CDR3 region has the DNA TGCGCCAGCAGCCACGAAAAGGGCACTGAAGCTTTCTTT. It yields the protein CASSHEKGTEAFF. Complete variable domain (other parts from reference TRBV5-1 and TRBJ1-1): KAGVTQTPRYLIKTRGQQVTLSCSPISGHRSVSWYQQTPGQGLQFLFEYFSETQRNKGNFPGRFSGRQFSNSRSEMNVSTLELGDSALYLCASSHEKGTEAFFGQGTRLTVV.

V and J are TRBV4-1 and TRBJ2-7; D is perhaps TRBD2 (7 bases). Trimming shortened V by 1 base and J by 3 bases, and 13 bases separated the two germline ends. This CDR3 is 15 amino acids long. CDR1 is MGHRA, CDR2 YSYEKL, per germline. For the CDR3, the DNA is TGCGCCAGCAGCCAAGGGCGGGGGCGGGGCTACGAGCAGTACTTC. Its translation: CASSQGRGRGYEQYF.

The J gene is TRBJ1-2, the V gene TRBV12-3 or TRBV12-4; D may be TRBD1 (6 bases). The germline V and J ends were trimmed by 8 bases and 3 bases, with 13 bases remaining between them. The CDR3 is 13 amino acids. The CDR3 nucleotides are TGTGCCAGCTTAAGGACAGAAGACTATGGCTACACCTTC. Protein product: CASLRTEDYGYTF.

The chain has TRBV10-3 and TRBJ2-3, with 9 bases aligning to TRBD2. This CDR3 has 15 residues. CDR1 is ENHRY and CDR2 is SYGVKD in the germline V gene. V gave up 9 bases and J gave up 3 bases; unmatched junction bases: 10. CDR3: CAIQMRGGTTDTQYF. The DNA for the CDR3 is TGTGCCATTCAAATGCGGGGGGGTACAACAGATACGCAGTATTTT.

This clonotype was picked up many times. The chain has TRBV20-1 and TRBJ2-4, with D perhaps TRBD1 (5 bases). The V end was cut by 6 bases, the J end by 0 bases, with 9 bases between. The CDR3 extends over 13 amino acids. The germline gives CDR1 DFQATT, CDR2 SNEGSKA (reference sequence). The CDR3 bases are TGCAGTGCGGACATTGTAGCCAAAAACATTCAGTACTTC. Translating gives CSADIVAKNIQYF.

The chain has TRBV10-3 and TRBJ2-1, with D perhaps assigned TRBD1 or TRBD2 (6 bases each). Germline CDR1 and CDR2: ENHRY and SYGVKD. This CDR3 region has 14 residues. Between the trimmed V and J ends, which lost 4 bases and 6 bases, there was a span of 13 bases. As DNA, the CDR3 is TGTGCCATCAGTGGAAGGGGGGAAGGCAATGAGCAGTTCTTC. Protein product: CAISGRGEGNEQFF.

This chain links TRBV6-5 with TRBJ2-5; D is undetermined. V was shortened by 2 bases and J by 1 base, with 5 bases between the two germline ends. The CDR3 spans 13 residues. CDR1 and CDR2 from the germline V gene are MNHEY and SVGAGI. The CDR3 spells CASSYILQETQYF. Written as DNA, the CDR3 is TGTGCCAGCAGTTACATCCTCCAAGAGACCCAGTACTTC.

This sequence joins TRBV5-1 and TRBJ1-2; 8 nucleotides align to TRBD1. CDR1 and CDR2 from the germline V gene are SGHRS and YFSETQ. V lost 4 bases to trimming and J lost 4 bases; unmatched junction nucleotides: 6. This CDR3 spans 14 amino acids. The CDR3, as DNA: TGCGCCAGCAGCGACGCCCAGGGGGCCTATGGCTACACCTTC. It yields the protein CASSDAQGAYGYTF. The full variable domain, with the rest looked up from reference TRBV5-1 and TRBJ1-2, is KAGVTQTPRYLIKTRGQQVTLSCSPISGHRSVSWYQQTPGQGLQFLFEYFSETQRNKGNFPGRFSGRQFSNSRSEMNVSTLELGDSALYLCASSDAQGAYGYTFGSGTRLTVV.

This clonotype appeared a few times. V and J are TRBV18 and TRBJ1-2; no clear D. Per the germline V gene, CDR1 is KGHSH and CDR2 is LQKENI. This CDR3 spans 15 amino acids. V lost 2 bases to trimming and J lost 6 bases, with 16 bases between them. CDR3: CASSPFADGKDGYTF. The CDR3 DNA reads as TGTGCCAGCTCACCATTCGCGGACGGTAAAGATGGCTACACCTTC.

The chain combines TRBV4-2 with TRBJ1-2; TRBD1 is a possible D gene (6 bases). With 0 bases removed from V and 8 bases from J, the gap between germline ends came to 13 bases. The CDR3 is 14 residues long. Germline V lookup: CDR1 LGHNA, CDR2 YNFKEQ. CDR3 amino acids: CASSQDGTGSGYTF. CDR3 in DNA: TGTGCCAGCAGCCAAGATGGAACAGGGAGCGGCTACACCTTC.

This clonotype was detected only a few times. The V gene is TRBV20-1, the J gene TRBJ2-3, with TRBD2 matching over 9 bases. V dropped 3 bases and J dropped 4; count of bases not matched to a gene: 8. Per germline, CDR1 DFQATT and CDR2 SNEGSKA (reference sequence). The CDR3 sequence is 15 residues long. The CDR3 protein is CSASSFGGRADTQYF. The CDR3 DNA follows: TGCAGTGCTAGCTCTTTTGGCGGGAGGGCAGATACGCAGTATTTT.

The chain employs TRBV4-1 and TRBJ2-1; 8 positions agree with TRBD2. The CDR3 is made up of 17 amino acids. The germline gives CDR1 MGHRA, CDR2 YSYEKL. Trimming took 1 base from V and 3 from J; bases not matched to a gene: 8. This chain's CDR3 is CASSQVLAGTGYNEQFF. CDR3 sequence (DNA): TGCGCCAGCAGCCAAGTCTTAGCGGGAACAGGCTACAATGAGCAGTTCTTC.

The CDR3 here is CASSSPVPAGEVYEQYF. CDR3 bases: TGTGCCAGCAGTTCCCCTGTACCAGCGGGAGAGGTCTACGAGCAGTACTTC. The chain joins TRBV28 to TRBJ2-5; 8 bases are shared with TRBD2. The J call may be mistaken, given a closer DNA end match to TRBJ2-7. Looked up from germline, CDR1 is MDHEN and CDR2 is SYDVKM. This CDR3 comprises 17 residues.

Only a few counts were recorded for this clonotype. The rearrangement links TRBV10-3 to TRBJ2-1, with TRBD2 identical over 11 bases. The CDR3 sequence is 17 residues long. The V gene's germline CDR1 is ENHRY and CDR2 SYGVKD. With 2 bases clipped from V and 3 bases from J, the junction kept 6 bases outside the gene matches. CDR3 amino acids: CAISEAGLAELYNEQFF. CDR3 DNA sequence: TGTGCCATCAGTGAGGCGGGACTAGCGGAACTCTACAATGAGCAGTTCTTC.

This clonotype has only a few counts. V gene TRBV14 combines with J gene TRBJ2-3; no clear D gene. The V gene's germline CDR1 is SGHDN and CDR2 FVKESK. The CDR3 totals 16 residues. V gave up 0 bases and J gave up 2 bases, with 12 bases separating them. The CDR3, as DNA: TGTGCCAGCAGCCAAGAAGGCCGGAGCTACACAGATACGCAGTATTTT. Its protein product is CASSQEGRSYTDTQYF.

Concerning this clonotype itself: A single base separates this from a much larger clone, so it may be a read error. V gene TRBV4-1 combines with J gene TRBJ2-7; D not certain. Gene TRBJ2-5 matches the end of the DNA better, so the J call may be wrong. The CDR3 covers 13 residues. Germline values: CDR1 MGHRA, CDR2 YSYEKL. The CDR3 sequence is CAGSQVVRETQYF. DNA for the CDR3: TGCGCCGGCAGCCAAGTGGTTAGGGAGACCCAGTACTTC.

The chain carries TRBV6-2 or TRBV6-3 and TRBJ1-5; 7 positions agree with TRBD1. This CDR3 is 15 amino acids long. V shed 5 bases and J 7 bases; nucleotides not matched to a gene: 11. Germline lookup yields CDR1 MNHEY and CDR2 SVGEGT. The CDR3 is CASSHDRDWGQPQHF. CDR3 coding DNA: TGTGCCAGCAGTCACGACAGGGACTGGGGCCAGCCCCAGCATTTT.

The chain recombines TRBV18 with TRBJ2-5, with TRBD2 as a possible D gene (6 bases). The J call may be mistaken, given a closer DNA end match to TRBJ2-7. This CDR3 comprises 15 residues. Germline V gene lookup returns CDR1 KGHSH and CDR2 LQKENI. The CDR3: CASSPDTGRSYEQYF. The CDR3 DNA reads TGTGCCAGCTCACCGGACACTGGGAGGTCCTACGAGCAGTACTTC.

This clonotype was seen at least ten times. The V and J genes are TRBV7-9 and TRBJ2-5; TRBD1 might be the D (5 bases). Germline CDR1 is SEHNR and CDR2 is FQNEAQ (reference sequence). The germline V and J ends were trimmed by 5 bases and 7 bases, with 17 bases remaining between them. This CDR3 contains 14 residues. DNA of the CDR3: TGTGCCAGCAGCCGACTTGACAGCTCAGGGACCCAGTACTTC. As protein: CASSRLDSSGTQYF.

The CDR3, as DNA: TGTGCCAGCAGCCGGACAGGGCGAGCCAACGAGCAGTACTTC. Translation gives CASSRTGRANEQYF. The genes are TRBV3-1 and TRBJ2-7; TRBD1 aligns across 8 bases. Germline V gene sequence: CDR1 LGHDT, CDR2 YNNKEL (reference sequence). The CDR3 totals 14 residues. The V gene end was trimmed by 4 bases and the J gene end by 5 bases; junction bases not matched to a gene: 7.

The chain uses TRBV20-1 and TRBJ2-3, with 9 bases that match TRBD2. This CDR3 is built from 16 residues. Looked up from germline, CDR1 is DFQATT and CDR2 is SNEGSKA (reference sequence). The V gene end was trimmed by 3 bases and the J gene end by 1 base; junction bases not matched to a gene: 8. The chain's CDR3 is CSARGWRGGRTDTQYF. The CDR3 bases are TGCAGTGCTAGGGGGTGGCGGGGGGGCCGCACAGATACGCAGTATTTT.

This clonotype was seen a handful of times. The rearrangement links TRBV5-1 to TRBJ2-7; D remains unclear. There are 13 residues in the CDR3. The ends were cut back, 2 bases at V and 6 bases at J, with 12 bases in the middle. Germline loops: CDR1 SGHRS, CDR2 YFSETQ. The CDR3 spells CASSLENSGEQYF. In nucleotides, the CDR3 is TGCGCCAGCAGCTTAGAAAACAGTGGCGAGCAGTACTTC.